The subject of this entry is one T cell receptor (beta chain). Its antigen is not identified. The data were obtained in a study of regulatory T cells in long-lasting Graves disease. Time point meaning: newly diagnosed GD, antithyroid drugs for less than 3 months. Following extraction of RNA from PBMCs, that RNA was used to make the TCR library. Blood from the periphery, about 9 milliliters in all, was drawn into EDTA tubes. The CDR3 contains 13 residues. Germline V gives CDR1 SGHTA, CDR2 FQGTGA. Trimming stripped 6 bases from V and 5 bases from J, with 11 bases between. Regarding the study as a whole: TRBV28 was favored in persistent disease, as were TRBJ1-2 and TRBJ2-5.

Construction of the TCR beta libraries employed iRepertoire HTBI primers in conjunction with Arm-PCR of CDR3 regions. TCRdb reprocessed the multiplex PCR reads via MiXCR and lists one record per CDR3 protein. The table has about 560,000 distinct CDR3 sequences, about 16% seen once. A further study also used this sample, focusing on T cells in Graves' hyperthyroidism and ophthalmopathy. That publication notes: Initially, a first-round RT-PCR of the TCR CDR3 employed the HTBI primer set. Ophthalmopathy was identified by the model a median around 6.3 months ahead of onset.

The chain couples TRBV7-3 to TRBJ2-1; D may correspond to TRBD1 or TRBD2 (5 bases each). The clonotype comes from a man between 18 and 29 years old with Graves disease. This material consisted of peripheral blood mononuclear cells (PBMCs), taken at new diagnosis, from a patient treated with antithyroid drugs. CDR3 loop: CASSTGLNNEQFF. CDR3 sequence (DNA): TGTGCCAGCAGTACAGGACTGAACAATGAGCAGTTCTTC.